The present entry profiles one TCR beta chain with its context. Its matching antigen is unknown. With 4 bases removed from V and 3 bases from J, the gap between germline ends came to 14 bases. Germline V gives CDR1 SGDLS, CDR2 YYNGEE. The CDR3 spans 14 residues. The treatment denotes: oral pan-JAK inhibitor, 5-10 mg twice daily. Lesional scalp tissue (obtained by punch biopsy) and peripheral blood were collected from alopecia areata patients. This sample was included in a study of CD8+ T cells in alopecia areata. Study-level background: Treated patients swallowed 5 to 10 mg of oral tofacitinib twice daily. Severity was scored as percentage of affected scalp area in treated patients. Points from the study as a whole: Tofacitinib significantly decreased scalp clonality and expanded CD8+ clones among top 100.

Following RNA extraction, reverse transcription yielded cDNA that acted as the sequencing template. The data were produced by immunoSEQ multiplex PCR, yet TCRdb's version contains in-frame clones alone and is incomplete. The sample includes under 200,000 clones, about three fifths of them seen just once. The TCR was taken from a human donor with alopecia areata. The V gene is TRBV9, the J gene TRBJ2-7, with D tentatively TRBD1 (6 bases). Sequencing was performed on CD4+ T cells sorted from blood, taken at week 4, from a patient treated with tofacitinib. CDR3 region: CASSPGVGGYEQYF. CDR3 sequence (DNA): TGTGCCAGCAGCCCAGGGGTAGGGGGCTACGAGCAGTACTTC.